This T cell receptor (beta chain) was sequenced for a study of blood T cell repertoires in COVID-19. Study information: T cells, B-cell-depleted T cells, or PBMCs provided the cDNA or gDNA that served as material.

V lost 7 bases to trimming and J lost 3 bases, with 13 bases between them. The V gene's germline CDR1 is MDHEN and CDR2 SYDVKM. The CDR3 contains 13 residues. This clone was seen once. Measured with immunoSEQ multiplex PCR; TCRdb has only the in-frame clones, and not every one. The repertoire holds approximately 82,000 clones, with over 70% as singletons. This chain links TRBV28 with TRBJ2-7, with D perhaps TRBD2 (5 bases). The sequence came from an older woman with acute or convalescent COVID-19. Source material: peripheral blood. The CDR3 nucleotides read TGTGCCAGCACTCCCCTAGGGAGCTACGAGCAGTACTTC. This sequence encodes CASTPLGSYEQYF.